The 30 T cell receptor beta chains below come from one sample, sequenced in a study of CD4+ T cells in melanoma. TCRdb keeps only in-frame clones here, not all; method: immunoSEQ multiplex PCR. Of thousands of clones in the sample, roughly half were seen once. Sequenced: cells from a culture (not recorded whether cultured in vitro). These receptors all come from a human donor with melanoma.

The chain links TRBV6-1 to TRBJ2-1, with 15 bases identical to TRBD2. The CDR3 is 15 amino acids. V shed 8 bases, J shed 8 bases, and the junction held 7 bases outside the gene matches. CDR1 is MNHNS and CDR2 is SASEGT in the germline V gene. The CDR3 DNA sequence: TGTGCCAGCCCTAGGACTAGCGGGGGGGCCGATGAGCAGTTCTTC. Translation: CASPRTSGGADEQFF.

This clone was picked up a small number of times. This rearrangement joins TRBV27 to TRBJ1-5; D is uncertain. Germline V gene sequence: CDR1 MNHEY, CDR2 SMNVEV (reference sequence). The CDR3 length is 15 residues. With 6 bases removed from V and 1 base from J, the gap between germline ends came to 13 bases. The DNA of the CDR3 is TGTGCCAGCAGCAACGCGGGTCGCAGCAATCAGCCCCAGCATTTT. It yields the protein CASSNAGRSNQPQHF.

The rearrangement links TRBV30 to TRBJ1-4, with unresolved D. Germline CDR1 is GTSNPN and CDR2 is SVGIG (reference sequence). The CDR3 consists of 12 residues. V lost 0 bases and J 8 bases, leaving 7 bases between the germline ends. CDR3 residues: CAWSVIREKLFF. The CDR3 nucleotides read TGTGCCTGGAGTGTAATAAGGGAAAAACTGTTTTTT.

The J gene is TRBJ2-5, the V gene TRBV7-2; unclear D gene. Germline V CDR1 and CDR2: SGHTA, FQGNSA. The CDR3 runs to 14 residues. V shed 0 bases and J shed 1 base, with 6 bases lying between them. The DNA of the CDR3 is TGTGCCAGCAGCTTAGCGTTTCTCCAAGAGACCCAGTACTTC. It translates to CASSLAFLQETQYF. The complete variable domain, with remaining parts taken from reference TRBV7-2 and TRBJ2-5, reads GAGVSQSPSNKVTEKGKDVELRCDPISGHTALYWYRQSLGQGLEFLIYFQGNSAPDKSGLPSDRFSAERTGGSVSTLTIQRTQQEDSAVYLCASSLAFLQETQYFGPGTRLLVL.

V usage is TRBV5-1 and J usage is TRBJ2-5, with D possibly being TRBD2 (6 bases). The CDR3 is 14 residues long. Looked up from germline, CDR1 is SGHRS and CDR2 is YFSETQ. Trimming shortened V by 7 bases and J by 4 bases, and 17 bases separated the two germline ends. The CDR3: CASFQAGFRETQYF. The CDR3 region has the DNA TGCGCCAGCTTCCAGGCGGGGTTTCGAGAGACCCAGTACTTC.

The J gene is TRBJ2-5, the V gene TRBV7-9; D perhaps matches TRBD2 (6 bases). Trimming pared 5 bases from V and 5 bases from J, leaving 15 bases between. The germline gives CDR1 SEHNR, CDR2 FQNEAQ (reference sequence). The CDR3 is 14 amino acids. CDR3 amino acids: CASSTGGSGETQYF. The DNA of the CDR3 is TGTGCCAGCAGCACCGGGGGTTCTGGGGAGACCCAGTACTTC.

This clone was counted only a few times. The chain employs TRBV30 and TRBJ2-7; TRBD2 is a possible D gene (5 bases). This CDR3 has 13 amino acids. V shed 1 base and J shed 9 bases, with 16 bases lying between them. Germline V CDR1 and CDR2: GTSNPN, SVGIG (reference sequence). CDR3 bases: TGTGCCTGGAGTGGAGGGCAGCGAGACGGGCAGTACTTC. Encoded protein: CAWSGGQRDGQYF.

V and J are TRBV6-5 and TRBJ2-7, with D perhaps TRBD1 or TRBD2 (6 bases each). In germline, CDR1 is MNHEY, CDR2 SVGAGI. V was clipped by 2 bases and J by 4 bases, with 12 bases between them. This CDR3 is 14 amino acids long. CDR3 sequence reads: CASSYARGRYEQYF. CDR3 sequence (DNA): TGTGCCAGCAGTTACGCCCGGGGGCGATACGAGCAGTACTTC.

This clone was seen a handful of times. This rearrangement joins TRBV2 to TRBJ1-2; unclear D gene. Trimming removed 2 bases at V and 1 base at J, with 2 bases between. Germline CDR1 SNHLY, CDR2 FYNNEI. CDR3 length: 12 residues. The CDR3 nucleotides are TGTGCCAGCAGTGAAAATAACTATGGCTACACCTTC. Translation gives CASSENNYGYTF.

J is TRBJ1-1 and V is TRBV10-3; D might be TRBD1 (5 bases). V lost 2 bases, J lost 3 bases, and 7 bases lay in between. The CDR3 loop spans 13 amino acids. Germline CDR1 and CDR2: ENHRY and SYGVKD. CDR3 DNA sequence: TGTGCCATCAGTGAGGCAGGGCACACTGAAGCTTTCTTT. As protein: CAISEAGHTEAFF.

The CDR3 loop is CASSPDRLNTEAFF. The CDR3 DNA reads TGTGCCAGCAGTCCGGACAGGCTAAACACTGAAGCTTTCTTT. The J gene is TRBJ1-1, the V gene TRBV6-1; 7 positions match TRBD1. The CDR3 extends over 14 amino acids. The germline gives CDR1 MNHNS, CDR2 SASEGT. The J segment lost 2 bases and the V segment lost 5 bases, leaving 5 bases of the junction unmatched.

The rearrangement uses TRBV5-1 and TRBJ1-6; 9 nucleotides agree with TRBD1. In germline, CDR1 is SGHRS, CDR2 YFSETQ. This CDR3 region has 14 residues. With V trimmed by 4 bases and J by 8 bases, 4 bases remained unmatched. This chain's CDR3 is CASSLGQGDSPLHF. The CDR3 DNA is TGCGCCAGCAGCCTGGGACAGGGAGATTCACCCCTCCACTTT. The variable domain in full, with the rest retrieved from reference TRBV5-1 and TRBJ1-6, is KAGVTQTPRYLIKTRGQQVTLSCSPISGHRSVSWYQQTPGQGLQFLFEYFSETQRNKGNFPGRFSGRQFSNSRSEMNVSTLELGDSALYLCASSLGQGDSPLHFGNGTRLTVT.

The chain is built from TRBV5-1 and TRBJ2-2, with unresolved D. The CDR3 consists of 14 residues. Trimming took off 0 bases at V and 4 bases at J, with 7 bases between the two ends. Germline V lookup: CDR1 SGHRS, CDR2 YFSETQ. DNA for the CDR3: TGCGCCAGCAGCTTGGAGTCCGTCACCGGGGAGCTGTTTTTT. This codes for CASSLESVTGELFF.

The chain has TRBV5-5 and TRBJ2-3; maybe TRBD1 (5 bases). This CDR3 spans 15 amino acids. V gave up 3 bases and J gave up 1 base, with 12 bases separating them. Germline V gene lookup returns CDR1 SGHKS and CDR2 YYEKEE (reference sequence). Here the CDR3 reads CASSSVGAGTDTQYF. CDR3 in DNA: TGTGCCAGCAGCTCGGTAGGGGCTGGCACAGATACGCAGTATTTT.

This rearrangement joins TRBV29-1 to TRBJ1-2; TRBD1 might be the D (5 bases). Germline assignment: CDR1 SQVTM and CDR2 ANQGSEA. The CDR3 sequence is 11 residues long. Trimming left V 4 bases short and J 6 bases short, with 9 bases between. The CDR3 here is CSVGQIDGYTF. The DNA for the CDR3 is TGCAGCGTTGGACAGATTGATGGCTACACCTTC.

V gene TRBV5-6 combines with J gene TRBJ2-4, with D perhaps matching TRBD1 or TRBD2 (5 bases each). Trimming pared 4 bases from V and 0 bases from J, leaving 11 bases between. Germline assignment: CDR1 SGHDT and CDR2 YYEEEE. This CDR3 has 15 amino acids. The CDR3 sequence: CASSPGRIAKNIQYF. The DNA for the CDR3 is TGTGCCAGCAGCCCGGGACGGATAGCCAAAAACATTCAGTACTTC.

This clone has more than one count but fewer than ten. The V gene is TRBV2, the J gene TRBJ2-7; TRBD2 aligns across 15 bases. Trimming cost V 6 bases and J 0 bases; bases outside gene matches: 9. This CDR3 is 18 amino acids long. Germline CDR1 and CDR2: SNHLY and FYNNEI. The CDR3 loop is CASSRGLAGGLSSYEQYF. The CDR3 coding sequence is TGTGCCAGCAGCCGGGGACTAGCGGGGGGCTTAAGCTCCTACGAGCAGTACTTC.

This clone appeared once. CDR3 in DNA: TGTGCCAGCAGCTTCAGTGCCGCCCACGGAGCGACCCACGAGCAGTACTTC. It encodes CASSFSAAHGATHEQYF. This chain uses TRBV5-4 with TRBJ2-7; D not resolved. CDR1 SGHNT and CDR2 YYREEE come from the germline V gene (reference sequence). The CDR3 has 17 amino acids. Trimming stripped 2 bases from V and 5 bases from J, with 23 bases between.

The chain is built from TRBV10-3 and TRBJ2-1, with 9 bases lining up with TRBD2. Germline values: CDR1 ENHRY, CDR2 SYGVKD. CDR3 length equals 16 residues. V shed 7 bases and J 5 bases; nucleotides not matched to a gene: 12. CDR3 in amino acids: CAIMRTLAGKHNEQFF. CDR3 nucleotide sequence: TGTGCCATCATGAGAACGCTAGCGGGGAAGCACAATGAGCAGTTCTTC.

The chain joins TRBV2 to TRBJ2-7, with D hard to call. V lost 3 bases to trimming and J lost 3 bases, with 3 bases between them. This CDR3 has 11 residues. Germline V gene sequence: CDR1 SNHLY, CDR2 FYNNEI. The CDR3 coding sequence is TGTGCCAGCAGTGAGGGCTACGAGCAGTACTTC. Its protein product is CASSEGYEQYF.

The V and J genes are TRBV6-5 and TRBJ1-1, with TRBD1 identical over 7 bases. Germline V gene data show CDR1 as MNHEY and CDR2 as SVGAGI. Trimming at V came to 5 bases and at J to 5 bases, leaving 8 bases not matched to a gene. The CDR3 has 14 amino acids. The CDR3 DNA is TGTGCCAGCAGTCCCCGACAGGGTCGTACTGAAGCTTTCTTT. Its protein is CASSPRQGRTEAFF.

There are a few counts of this clone. J is TRBJ1-1 and V is TRBV9; tentatively, D is TRBD1 (5 bases). The germline gives CDR1 SGDLS, CDR2 YYNGEE. Trimming removed 2 bases at V and 7 bases at J, with 12 bases between. This CDR3 contains 13 residues. CDR3 DNA: TGTGCCAGCAGCGTGGGGCCATTCAATGAAGCTTTCTTT. Residues: CASSVGPFNEAFF.

The chain combines TRBV30 with TRBJ2-5; 12 bases fit TRBD2. CDR3 length: 14 residues. J gave up 4 bases and V 4 bases, and 4 bases lay outside the gene matches. CDR1 and CDR2 from the germline V gene are GTSNPN and SVGIG (reference sequence). CDR3 nucleotides: TGTGCCTGGACAGCGACTAGCGGGGGAGAGACCCAGTACTTC. Encoded protein: CAWTATSGGETQYF.

The chain carries TRBV4-1 and TRBJ1-3; TRBD1 matches 7 bases. The V segment lost 8 bases and the J segment 0 bases; nucleotides outside the gene matches: 1. Germline assignment: CDR1 MGHRA and CDR2 YSYEKL. The CDR3 has 13 residues. In DNA, the CDR3 is TGCGCCAGCGGGACAGTCTCTGGAAACACCATATATTTT. Its translation is CASGTVSGNTIYF.

The J gene is TRBJ2-5, the V gene TRBV27; a weak D match, TRBD2 (5 bases). The CDR3 totals 16 residues. CDR1 and CDR2 from the germline V gene are MNHEY and SMNVEV (reference sequence). The germline V and J ends were trimmed by 10 bases and 0 bases, with 21 bases remaining between them. The CDR3 sequence is CAIRTKRRSDQETQYF. The CDR3 coding sequence is TGTGCCATTCGTACAAAGCGGAGAAGCGACCAAGAGACCCAGTACTTC.

The chain combines TRBV10-3 with TRBJ1-1; no clear D. V lost 2 bases to trimming and J lost 7 bases, with 14 bases between them. The CDR3 sequence is 14 residues long. Germline values: CDR1 ENHRY, CDR2 SYGVKD. The CDR3 protein is CAISEMAVINEAFF. In DNA form, the CDR3 reads TGTGCCATCAGTGAGATGGCAGTGATTAATGAAGCTTTCTTT.

This clone was detected only a few times. The rearrangement links TRBV19 to TRBJ1-6; 7 bases align to TRBD1. V shed 5 bases, J shed 5 bases, and the junction held 6 bases outside the gene matches. This CDR3 region has 15 residues. CDR1 is LNHDA and CDR2 is SQIVND in the germline V gene (reference sequence). In DNA form, the CDR3 reads TGTGCCAGTAGTTGGGACAGTGAACATAATTCACCCCTCCACTTT. Amino acids: CASSWDSEHNSPLHF.

The chain uses TRBV6-5 and TRBJ1-1; D is unresolved. Germline V gene sequence: CDR1 MNHEY, CDR2 SVGAGI. This CDR3 has 15 residues. V lost 0 bases and J lost 5, with 13 bases in between. The CDR3 nucleotides are TGTGCCAGCAGTTACTCGATGTTCGGGTTAACTGAAGCTTTCTTT. Amino acid sequence: CASSYSMFGLTEAFF.

The chain couples TRBV6-5 to TRBJ1-6; D call uncertain. The CDR3 is 12 amino acids. V lost 5 bases and J lost 9, with 8 bases in between. CDR1 MNHEY and CDR2 SVGAGI come from the germline V gene. The CDR3 region is CASSTPSSPLHF. CDR3 nucleotides: TGTGCCAGCAGTACCCCCAGTTCACCCCTCCACTTT.

The chain links TRBV4-2 to TRBJ1-3; D may be TRBD1 (6 bases). Germline V gene lookup returns CDR1 LGHNA and CDR2 YNFKEQ. The CDR3 length is 14 residues. The germline V and J ends were trimmed by 3 bases and 0 bases, with 6 bases remaining between them. CDR3 sequence reads: CASSQGASGNTIYF. The DNA of the CDR3 is TGTGCCAGCAGCCAGGGGGCCTCTGGAAACACCATATATTTT.